One sample yielded the 19 T cell receptor beta chains listed below, sequenced in a study of T cell responses to AZD1222 COVID-19 vaccine. Sequencing used immunoSEQ multiplex PCR; TCRdb keeps in-frame clones, though not all of them. The sample gives 120,000 or so clones, just over 85% of which show up once; 15% to 20% is in the top ten. Sequencing was performed on peripheral blood, taken 28 days after the second AZD1222 dose. These receptors originate from an adult who received the AZD1222 COVID-19 vaccine.

The chain links TRBV27 to TRBJ2-1; 8 nucleotides match TRBD1. CDR3 length: 17 residues. Germline-derived CDR1 and CDR2 are MNHEY and SMNVEV (reference sequence). V dropped 5 bases and J dropped 1; count of bases not matched to a gene: 10. The CDR3 protein is CASSSPFDRGSYNEQFF. In nucleotides, the CDR3 is TGTGCCAGCAGTAGTCCTTTTGACAGGGGATCCTACAATGAGCAGTTCTTC.

This chain connects TRBV30 to TRBJ2-7; TRBD2 aligns across 12 bases. V lost 2 bases to trimming and J lost 1 base; unmatched junction nucleotides: 9. The length of the CDR3 is 17 residues. From germline, CDR1 is GTSNPN and CDR2 SVGIG (reference sequence). CDR3 residues: CAWSRELAGGRSYEQYF. CDR3 DNA sequence: TGTGCCTGGAGTCGTGAGCTAGCGGGAGGGAGATCCTACGAGCAGTACTTC.

This clone was recorded only once. The V gene is TRBV28, the J gene TRBJ2-1, with unresolved D. CDR1 MDHEN and CDR2 SYDVKM come from the germline V gene. Trimming cost V 3 bases and J 1 base, with 7 bases left between them. This CDR3 spans 14 amino acids. The CDR3 nucleotides read TGTGCCAGCAGTTTCCACCTATCCTACAATGAGCAGTTCTTC. Amino acids: CASSFHLSYNEQFF.

The chain carries TRBV10-3 and TRBJ1-1, with 8 bases fitting TRBD1. V shed 5 bases and J 6 bases; nucleotides not matched to a gene: 2. Germline V CDR1 and CDR2: ENHRY, SYGVKD. This CDR3 has 12 residues. In nucleotides, the CDR3 is TGTGCCATCAGTTCACAGGGGGCTGAAGCTTTCTTT. Its protein product is CAISSQGAEAFF.

V gene TRBV6-5 combines with J gene TRBJ2-3; D unresolved. The germline CDR1 and CDR2 sequences are MNHEY and SVGAGI. The CDR3 runs to 15 residues. Trimming removed 7 bases from V and 2 bases from J, with 16 bases in between. This chain's CDR3 is CASNKRGGHTDTQYF. CDR3 in DNA: TGTGCCAGCAACAAAAGAGGCGGCCACACAGATACGCAGTATTTT.

V is TRBV10-1 and J is TRBJ2-1, with 7 nucleotides matching TRBD1. Trimming at V came to 7 bases and at J to 0 bases, leaving 12 bases not matched to a gene. Looked up from germline, CDR1 is WNHNN and CDR2 is SYGVQD (reference sequence). The CDR3 totals 17 residues. The CDR3 DNA is TGCGCCAGCAACGTTAGTAGGGGGACAGTCTCCTACAATGAGCAGTTCTTC. Translating it yields CASNVSRGTVSYNEQFF.

The V gene is TRBV2, the J gene TRBJ1-1; 7 bases align to TRBD1. The J segment lost 0 bases and the V segment lost 7 bases, leaving 14 bases of the junction unmatched. This CDR3 has 17 residues. CDR1 is SNHLY, CDR2 FYNNEI, per germline. DNA of the CDR3: TGTGCCAGCATCCGGGACAGAGAACCCATCCTGAACACTGAAGCTTTCTTT. Its translation is CASIRDREPILNTEAFF.

J is TRBJ1-2 and V is TRBV12-3 or TRBV12-4; 8 bases are shared with TRBD1. V dropped 5 bases and J dropped 3; count of bases not matched to a gene: 2. This CDR3 is 13 amino acids long. DNA of the CDR3: TGTGCCAGCAGTCCGACAGGGGACTATGGCTACACCTTC. This encodes CASSPTGDYGYTF.

The gene calls are TRBV30 and TRBJ1-1; D gene uncertain. The germline V gene has CDR1 GTSNPN and CDR2 SVGIG (reference sequence). The CDR3 runs to 10 residues. Trimming took off 5 bases at V and 7 bases at J, with 8 bases between the two ends. The CDR3 here is CAWAEDEAFF. In nucleotides, the CDR3 is TGTGCCTGGGCAGAGGATGAAGCTTTCTTT.

The chain carries TRBV4-1 and TRBJ2-2; weak D call: TRBD1 (8 bases). This CDR3 has 18 residues. Between the trimmed V and J ends, which lost 5 bases and 5 bases, there was a span of 24 bases. CDR1 and CDR2 (germline): MGHRA, YSYEKL. CDR3 protein: CASSNRLVGQGGTGELFF. In nucleotides, the CDR3 is TGCGCCAGCAGCAACCGCCTTGTTGGACAGGGAGGGACCGGGGAGCTGTTTTTT.

The chain joins TRBV4-3 to TRBJ2-7, with 12 bases lining up with TRBD2. Germline V gene data show CDR1 as LGHNA and CDR2 as YSLEER. The CDR3 consists of 16 residues. The junction had 5 bases not matched to a gene; V was cut back by 0 bases and J by 5 bases. The CDR3 sequence is CASSQDRASGGDEQYF. For the CDR3, the DNA is TGCGCCAGCAGCCAAGATCGCGCTAGCGGGGGGGACGAGCAGTACTTC.

This clone came up a few times. J is TRBJ1-1 and V is TRBV18; no reliable D call. Per germline, CDR1 KGHSH and CDR2 LQKENI. The CDR3 runs 13 residues. Trimming shortened V by 6 bases and J by 2 bases, and 10 bases separated the two germline ends. The CDR3 reads CASSQDLNTEAFF. The CDR3 DNA follows: TGTGCCAGCTCCCAAGACCTAAACACTGAAGCTTTCTTT.

The rearrangement joins TRBV3-1 (or the pseudogene TRBV3-2) to TRBJ2-7; weak D call: TRBD2 (6 bases). The V end was cut by 0 bases, the J end by 6 bases, with 12 bases between. Looked up from germline, CDR1 is LGHDT and CDR2 is YNNKEL (reference sequence). This CDR3 contains 14 residues. This CDR3 reads CASSQDHVSGEQYF. In nucleotides, the CDR3 is TGTGCCAGCAGCCAAGATCATGTTAGCGGCGAGCAGTACTTC.

The rearrangement joins TRBV7-2 to TRBJ1-4; TRBD1 is a possible D gene (5 bases). Deletions cut 1 base from V and 7 bases from J, with 10 bases between. The V gene's germline CDR1 is SGHTA and CDR2 FQGNSA. The length of the CDR3 is 14 residues. This CDR3 is CASSLDRGGEKLFF. The DNA for the CDR3 is TGTGCCAGCAGCTTAGACCGGGGGGGTGAAAAACTGTTTTTT.

The genes are TRBV3-1 (or the pseudogene TRBV3-2) and TRBJ1-2; 7 bases line up with TRBD1. The germline V gene encodes CDR1 LGHDT and CDR2 YNNKEL (reference sequence). The CDR3 is 12 amino acids. The V gene end was trimmed by 5 bases and the J gene end by 8 bases; junction bases not matched to a gene: 5. The CDR3 protein is CASSTDREGYTF. DNA of the CDR3: TGTGCCAGCAGCACCGACAGGGAGGGCTACACCTTC.

The chain joins TRBV7-9 to TRBJ1-1, with no clear D. The V and J ends lost 5 bases and 2 bases respectively, with 15 bases between them. The CDR3 has 15 amino acids. Germline V lookup: CDR1 SEHNR, CDR2 FQNEAQ (reference sequence). CDR3 sequence (DNA): TGTGCCAGCAGCCCAGCGCGGACGGCTAACACTGAAGCTTTCTTT. This sequence encodes CASSPARTANTEAFF. The full variable domain, its missing parts supplied by reference TRBV7-9 and TRBJ1-1, is DTGVSQNPRHKITKRGQNVTFRCDPISEHNRLYWYRQTLGQGPEFLTYFQNEAQLEKSRLLSDRFSAERPKGSFSTLEIQRTEQGDSAMYLCASSPARTANTEAFFGQGTRLTVV.

In its sample, this clone was seen once. The V gene is TRBV7-8, the J gene TRBJ1-2; the D gene is possibly TRBD1 (5 bases). V was trimmed by 5 bases and J by 3 bases, leaving 13 bases between them. The length of the CDR3 is 14 residues. Per the germline V gene, CDR1 is SGHVS and CDR2 is FQNEAQ. The CDR3 region is CASSQGPRDYGYTF. The CDR3 nucleotides are TGTGCCAGCAGCCAGGGACCGCGTGACTATGGCTACACCTTC. Filled out from reference TRBV7-8 and TRBJ1-2, the complete variable domain reads GAGVSQSPRYKVAKRGQDVALRCDPISGHVSLFWYQQALGQGPEFLTYFQNEAQLDKSGLPSDRFFAERPEGSVSTLKIQRTQQEDSAVYLCASSQGPRDYGYTFGSGTRLTVV.

The chain combines TRBV29-1 with TRBJ2-7; D unresolved. The V and J ends lost 4 bases and 7 bases respectively, with 14 bases between them. This CDR3 contains 12 residues. Germline CDR1 SQVTM, CDR2 ANQGSEA. The CDR3 DNA reads TGCAGCGTTGGGGCAGAATTTTCGGAGCAGTACTTC. The encoded protein is CSVGAEFSEQYF.

The chain is built from TRBV19 and TRBJ1-4; maybe TRBD1 (5 bases). CDR3 length equals 14 residues. Germline CDR1 and CDR2: LNHDA and SQIVND (reference sequence). V lost 6 bases, J lost 0 bases, and 8 bases lay in between. The CDR3 here is CASSETATNEKLFF. In nucleotides, the CDR3 is TGTGCCAGTAGCGAGACAGCAACTAATGAAAAACTGTTTTTT.